Listed below are T cell receptor beta chains from one sample, sequenced in a study of metastatic and nonmetastatic thyroid tumors. TCRdb reanalyzed the PCR reads via MiXCR. The sample lists about 14,000 clones, 30% to 35% occurring once. Material: tumor tissue. The origin of the receptors is a female donor with papillary thyroid cancer or a benign thyroid nodule (not recorded which). Some clones in this sample may be carry-over from other donors' samples. The CDR3 runs from the conserved cysteine through the conserved F or W. D genes are given only for firm matches. The listing skips clone size in some rows; elsewhere it reads once, few, many or a size class.

j_call clone_size v_call d_call cdr3_nt cdr3_aa
TRBJ2-1 many TRBV10-3 TRBD1 TGTGCCCTCCGGACAGGGTCCGACAATGAGCAGTTCTTC CALRTGSDNEQFF
TRBJ2-5 . TRBV12-3/TRBV12-4 . TGTGCCAGCAGTTTAAAGCGCGAGACCCAGTACTTC CASSLKRETQYF
TRBJ1-3 . TRBV5-1 . TGCGCCAGCAGCCCGGGACCGGGAAATGGAAACACCATATATTTT CASSPGPGNGNTIYF
TRBJ2-5 many TRBV7-9 . TGTGCCAGCAGCCTAGGTGGTGGGACCCAGTACTTC CASSLGGGTQYF
TRBJ1-1 . TRBV20-1 TRBD1 TGCAGTGCTAGTTCAGGGGGAAACACTGAAGCTTTCTTT CSASSGGNTEAFF
TRBJ2-1 many TRBV20-1 TRBD2 TGCAGTGCTAGAGCCCCGGGACTAGCATTAAATGAGCAGTTCTTC CSARAPGLALNEQFF
TRBJ1-6 many TRBV18 . TGTGCCAGCTCACCACGGGACGGTATTAATTCACCCCTCCACTTT CASSPRDGINSPLHF
TRBJ2-5 many TRBV12-3/TRBV12-4 . TGTGCCAGCAGTTTGCAAGAAACGCAAGAGACCCAGTACTTC CASSLQETQETQYF
TRBJ2-1 many TRBV2 . TGTGCCAGCAGTATGGACAGGAGACTAGATGGGGATGAGCAGTTCTTC CASSMDRRLDGDEQFF
TRBJ2-5 . TRBV28 . TGTGCCAGCAGTCTAGGGGTCTGGGTAGAGACCCAGTACTTC CASSLGVWVETQYF
TRBJ2-7 medium-sized TRBV12-3/TRBV12-4 . TGTGCCAGCAGTTTGCGGGAAGCCTACGAGCAGTACTTC CASSLREAYEQYF
TRBJ2-1 many TRBV6-1 . TGTGCCAGCAAGAAAGGGGCCTACAATGAGCAGTTCTTC CASKKGAYNEQFF
TRBJ2-1 many TRBV29-1 TRBD1 TGCAGCGTTGGTAGCAGGGGGCTTATGTATGAGCAGTTCTTC CSVGSRGLMYEQFF
TRBJ1-1 many TRBV10-1 . TGCGCCAGCAGTGACCGCGGAACTGAAGCTTTCTTT CASSDRGTEAFF
TRBJ2-5 . TRBV11-2 . TGTGCCAGCAGCTTAGGGCAGTTAGCGATACAAGAGACCCAGTACTTC CASSLGQLAIQETQYF
TRBJ1-5 many TRBV12-3/TRBV12-4 . TGTGCCAGCAGTTTCGGGACTTTTAATCAGCCCCAGCATTTT CASSFGTFNQPQHF
TRBJ1-6 many TRBV10-3 . TGTGCCATCAGTGAGGCGGGGGGGGATTCACCCCTCCACTTT CAISEAGGDSPLHF
TRBJ1-5 many TRBV20-1 . TGCAGTGCGCCCGCAGTGAATAGCAATCAGCCCCAGCATTTT CSAPAVNSNQPQHF
TRBJ2-7 medium-sized TRBV20-1 . TGCAGTGCAGCGTTGGATTCCTACGAGCAGTACTTC CSAALDSYEQYF
TRBJ1-3 . TRBV18 . TGTGCCAGCTCACCACCGGGACGGGCACACTCTGGAAACACCATATATTTT CASSPPGRAHSGNTIYF
TRBJ2-1 . TRBV7-2 . TGTGCCAGCGGCTTAGCTATGGGGTTCTACAATGAGCAGTTCTTC CASGLAMGFYNEQFF
TRBJ1-5 . TRBV19 . TGTGCCAGTAGAACCCCGGTCGGGGGTGTTCATCAGCCCCAGCATTTT CASRTPVGGVHQPQHF
TRBJ2-7 medium-sized TRBV7-2 TRBD1 TGTGCCAGCACTTTGGGACAGGGTTTTAGCTTC CASTLGQGFSF
TRBJ2-7 . TRBV2 . TGTGCCAGCAGACCGCCCTCCGGGACGTTTGGGTACTACGAGCAGTACTTC CASRPPSGTFGYYEQYF
TRBJ1-3 many TRBV20-1 . TGCAGTGCTAAAACCGGGGGGCGCCGGGGAAACACCATATATTTT CSAKTGGRRGNTIYF
TRBJ2-1 many TRBV5-6 TRBD2 TGTGCCAGCAGCCCCGGACTAGCGGGAGGGAATGAGCAGTTCTTC CASSPGLAGGNEQFF
TRBJ2-7 many TRBV5-5 . TGTGCCAGCAGCTTGGCCCGGGGATCTAATTACGAGCAGTACTTC CASSLARGSNYEQYF
TRBJ2-7 few TRBV28 . TGTGCCAGCAGTTTATGGGGAGGCGAGCAGTACTTC CASSLWGGEQYF
TRBJ2-7 many TRBV20-1 . TGCAGTGCTAGGGACCTTGAGGGGTATTACGAGCAGTACTTC CSARDLEGYYEQYF
TRBJ2-7 few TRBV20-1 . TGCAGTGCTAGAGGGGAATCGGACTACGAGCAGTACTTC CSARGESDYEQYF
TRBJ1-4 many TRBV19 . TGTGCCAGTAGTATCGGGAGGATTCTTAATGAAAAACTGTTTTTT CASSIGRILNEKLFF
TRBJ2-7 few TRBV27 TRBD1 TGTGCCAGCAGACCAGGGGGCCCTCTCTACGAGCAGTACTTC CASRPGGPLYEQYF
TRBJ1-5 few TRBV6-6 . TGTGCCAGCAGTTACTCGATACAGAGCAATCAGCCCCAGCATTTT CASSYSIQSNQPQHF
TRBJ2-3 once TRBV5-1 TRBD2 TGCGCCAGCAGCTTACTAGCGGTGTCGACAGATACGCAGTATTTT CASSLLAVSTDTQYF
TRBJ2-7 few TRBV15 . TGTGCCACCAGCAGGACCCTCACCTACGAGCAGTACTTC CATSRTLTYEQYF
TRBJ1-5 . TRBV4-3 . TGCGCCAGCAGCCAAGATATCCATCAGCCCCAGCATTTT CASSQDIHQPQHF
TRBJ2-7 medium-sized TRBV4-1 . TGCGCCAGCAGCCAAGGGGGTGCCTACGAGCAGTACTTC CASSQGGAYEQYF
TRBJ2-4 many TRBV20-1 . TGCAGTGCTAGACCCTTAGCCAAAAACATTCAGTACTTC CSARPLAKNIQYF
TRBJ1-1 few TRBV6-1 . TGTGCCAGCGGCGGGGCGGAAAACACTGAAGCTTTCTTT CASGGAENTEAFF
TRBJ2-2 . TRBV6-2/TRBV6-3 TRBD2 TGTGCCAGCAGTTACTCGACTAGCGGGGGGGCGAACACCGGGGAGCTGTTTTTT CASSYSTSGGANTGELFF
TRBJ2-5 . TRBV20-1 TRBD2 TGCAGTGATAGGACTAGCGATTTGAGAGAGACGCAGTACTTC CSDRTSDLRETQYF
TRBJ2-1 many TRBV27 TRBD2 TGTGCCAGCAGTTCACCCTCCCCCCTAGCGGGAGGGTTTGGGGAGCAGTTCTTC CASSSPSPLAGGFGEQFF
TRBJ2-7 . TRBV28 . TGTGCCAGCAGTTTATGGCGGGATGTCTCCTACGAGCAGTACTTC CASSLWRDVSYEQYF
TRBJ1-2 . TRBV2 . TGTGCCAGCAGCCAGGGGCAGGGTTATTGCTACACCTTC CASSQGQGYCYTF